The present T cell receptor (beta chain) was sequenced within a study of cytomegalovirus exposure and HLA in healthy donors. Repertoires were generated with immunoSEQ multiplex PCR, while TCRdb's copy carries only in-frame clones and drops some. The table lists a few hundred thousand clones, approximately 88% of them singletons, with about 0.99% in the top ten. The TCR comes from a woman under 30 in good health and CMV-seronegative. The sample was PBMCs.

In DNA, the CDR3 is TGTGCCAGCAGGAAGGCCTCGACCAGGGGATTAGAGACCCAGTACTTC. This codes for CASRKASTRGLETQYF. V gene TRBV27 combines with J gene TRBJ2-5; a possible D gene is TRBD1 (6 bases). Trimming stripped 6 bases from V and 4 bases from J, with 21 bases between. There are 16 residues in the CDR3. Germline loops: CDR1 MNHEY, CDR2 SMNVEV (reference sequence).